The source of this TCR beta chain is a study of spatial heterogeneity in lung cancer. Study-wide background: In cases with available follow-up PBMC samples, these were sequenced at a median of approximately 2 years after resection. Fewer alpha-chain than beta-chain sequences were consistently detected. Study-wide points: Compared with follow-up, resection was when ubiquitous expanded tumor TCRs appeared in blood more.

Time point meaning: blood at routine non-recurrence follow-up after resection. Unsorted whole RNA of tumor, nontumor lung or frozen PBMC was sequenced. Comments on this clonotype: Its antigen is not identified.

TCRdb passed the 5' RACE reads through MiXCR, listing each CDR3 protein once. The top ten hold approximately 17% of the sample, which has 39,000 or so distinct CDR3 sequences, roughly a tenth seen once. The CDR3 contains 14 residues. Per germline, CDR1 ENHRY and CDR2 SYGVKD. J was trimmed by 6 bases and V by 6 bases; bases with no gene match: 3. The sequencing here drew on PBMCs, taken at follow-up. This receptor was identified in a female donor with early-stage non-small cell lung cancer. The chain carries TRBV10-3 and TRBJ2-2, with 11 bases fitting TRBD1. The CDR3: CAIRGQGAAGELFF. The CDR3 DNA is TGTGCCATCAGAGGACAGGGGGCTGCCGGGGAGCTGTTTTTT.